The 17 T cell receptor beta chains reported below all come from one sample, sequenced in a study of blood T cell repertoires in COVID-19. This table comes from immunoSEQ multiplex PCR, and its TCRdb copy is limited to in-frame clones, with some not included. The repertoire has approximately 54,000 clones, around 83% of them found once; the top ten carry 3.5% to 5%. Sequenced: peripheral blood. The source of these receptors is an older man with active COVID-19.

This sequence joins TRBV9 and TRBJ2-5; no clear D gene. V gave up 3 bases and J gave up 7 bases, with 13 bases separating them. This CDR3 is built from 13 residues. The germline CDR1 and CDR2 sequences are SGDLS and YYNGEE. CDR3 protein: CASSGAIHGTQYF. The CDR3 coding sequence is TGTGCCAGCAGCGGGGCCATACACGGGACCCAGTACTTC. Combining the CDR3 with reference TRBV9 and TRBJ2-5 gives the whole variable domain DSGVTQTPKHLITATGQRVTLRCSPRSGDLSVYWYQQSLDQGLQFLIQYYNGEERAKGNILERFSAQQFPDLHSELNLSSLELGDSALYFCASSGAIHGTQYFGPGTRLLVL.

The V and J genes are TRBV19 and TRBJ1-5; 7 nucleotides agree with TRBD1. The CDR3 contains 15 residues. The trim removed 5 bases at V and 6 bases at J, leaving 10 bases unmatched. Germline V gives CDR1 LNHDA, CDR2 SQIVND (reference sequence). Written as DNA, the CDR3 is TGTGCCAGTAGTTTGACAGGGATAGTCGGTCAGCCCCAGCATTTT. Amino acids: CASSLTGIVGQPQHF.

The V gene is TRBV4-1, the J gene TRBJ1-4; TRBD1 agrees at 9 bases. This CDR3 has 18 residues. The ends lost 1 base at V and 5 bases at J; junction bases unmatched: 11. CDR1 is MGHRA and CDR2 is YSYEKL in the germline V gene. CDR3 residues: CASSQATPDRGGNEKLFF. The DNA of the CDR3 is TGCGCCAGCAGCCAAGCCACCCCCGACAGGGGGGGGAATGAAAAACTGTTTTTT.

The chain carries TRBV5-6 and TRBJ2-7; the D gene is possibly TRBD2 (5 bases). The CDR3 totals 15 residues. V was cut by 0 bases and J by 5 bases, with 15 bases left in between. Germline V CDR1 and CDR2: SGHDT, YYEEEE. CDR3 residues: CASSLVLGPGNEQYF. In DNA form, the CDR3 reads TGTGCCAGCAGCTTGGTTTTAGGCCCCGGGAACGAGCAGTACTTC.

The chain uses TRBV13 and TRBJ2-6; D gene ambiguous. CDR3 length: 15 residues. Trimming left V 3 bases short and J 4 bases short, with 10 bases between. The germline V gene encodes CDR1 PRHDT and CDR2 FYEKMQ (reference sequence). CDR3 coding DNA: TGTGCCAGCAGCTTGGGTAGCATCGGGGCCAACGTCCTGACTTTC. Protein product: CASSLGSIGANVLTF.

The chain combines TRBV15 with TRBJ2-6; D not certain. Germline-derived CDR1 and CDR2 are LNHNV and YYDKDF (reference sequence). V was shortened by 2 bases and J by 0 bases, with 5 bases between the two germline ends. The CDR3 loop spans 15 amino acids. The CDR3 protein is CATSRTNSGANVLTF. CDR3 bases: TGTGCCACCAGCAGAACAAACTCTGGGGCCAACGTCCTGACTTTC.

CDR3 protein: CASSLGGTSGTTLYNEQFF. CDR3 sequence (DNA): TGTGCCAGCAGCTTAGGAGGCACTAGCGGGACAACCCTTTACAATGAGCAGTTCTTC. The gene calls are TRBV7-2 and TRBJ2-1; 10 bases map to TRBD2. Trimming at V came to 1 base and at J to 4 bases, leaving 13 bases not matched to a gene. The CDR3 has 19 amino acids. Germline CDR1 SGHTA, CDR2 FQGNSA.

This chain connects TRBV4-2 to TRBJ2-1; 7 bases map to TRBD2. The germline CDR1 and CDR2 sequences are LGHNA and YNFKEQ. Trimming took 0 bases from V and 6 from J; bases not matched to a gene: 11. This CDR3 comprises 17 residues. In DNA, the CDR3 is TGTGCCAGCAGCCAAGATCTCGGAGGGAGGGGTCCCAATGAGCAGTTCTTC. Protein sequence: CASSQDLGGRGPNEQFF.

V usage is TRBV11-2 and J usage is TRBJ1-1; a possible D gene is TRBD1 (5 bases). V lost 0 bases, J lost 1 base, and 12 bases lay in between. The CDR3 has 16 amino acids. Germline V gene data show CDR1 as SGHAT and CDR2 as FQNNGV. The CDR3: CASSLDQSRANTEAFF. The CDR3 DNA follows: TGTGCCAGCAGCTTAGATCAATCCAGGGCGAACACTGAAGCTTTCTTT. The full variable domain, rest sourced from reference TRBV11-2 and TRBJ1-1, is EAGVAQSPRYKIIEKRQSVAFWCNPISGHATLYWYQQILGQGPKLLIQFQNNGVVDDSQLPKDRFSAERLKGVDSTLKIQPAKLEDSAVYLCASSLDQSRANTEAFFGQGTRLTVV.

The J gene is TRBJ2-1, the V gene TRBV19; 7 nucleotides agree with TRBD2. The CDR3 is 14 residues long. Germline V gives CDR1 LNHDA, CDR2 SQIVND (reference sequence). The V and J ends lost 10 bases and 4 bases, in that order; junction bases with no gene match: 10. CDR3 in DNA: TGTGCCACCGGGGGGAGGGGCGGGTACAATGAGCAGTTCTTC. Residues: CATGGRGGYNEQFF.

CDR3 protein: CASSPQGFRGTGELFF. The CDR3 bases are TGTGCCAGCAGCCCCCAGGGGTTTCGAGGAACCGGGGAGCTGTTTTTT. V is TRBV7-3 and J is TRBJ2-2; TRBD1 might be the D (6 bases). Deletions cut 5 bases from V and 5 bases from J, with 18 bases between. Germline loops: CDR1 SGHTA, CDR2 FQGTGA. This CDR3 has 16 residues.

This chain joins TRBV28 and TRBJ1-2; possibly TRBD1 for D (5 bases). The CDR3 extends over 12 amino acids. The germline CDR1 and CDR2 sequences are MDHEN and SYDVKM. V dropped 3 bases and J dropped 8 bases, with 10 bases sitting between them. CDR3 bases: TGTGCCAGCAGTTTTGGGGCGCTCGGCTACACCTTC. This codes for CASSFGALGYTF.

The gene calls are TRBV20-1 and TRBJ2-5, with D hard to call. Germline CDR1 is DFQATT and CDR2 is SNEGSKA (reference sequence). V lost 1 base, J lost 6 bases, and 6 bases lay in between. This CDR3 is built from 11 residues. The CDR3 DNA reads as TGCAGTGCTAGAGGCGTGCAGACCCAGTACTTC. Residues: CSARGVQTQYF.

The rearrangement links TRBV28 to TRBJ1-1; D is possibly TRBD1 (5 bases). This CDR3 region has 14 residues. The germline gives CDR1 MDHEN, CDR2 SYDVKM. Trimming removed 5 bases at V and 8 bases at J, with 18 bases between. The chain's CDR3 is CASSAYLRAGEAFF. CDR3 DNA sequence: TGTGCCAGCAGTGCCTACCTCAGGGCGGGGGAAGCTTTCTTT.

The chain recombines TRBV18 with TRBJ2-7, with TRBD2 matching 11 bases. V trimming: 4 bases; J trimming: 3 bases; junction bases outside the gene matches: 8. Germline lookup yields CDR1 KGHSH and CDR2 LQKENI. The CDR3 is made up of 16 amino acids. The CDR3 sequence is CASSRTGTSGNYEQYF. The CDR3 DNA is TGTGCCAGCTCACGCACCGGGACTAGCGGAAACTACGAGCAGTACTTC.

The chain has TRBV7-7 and TRBJ2-5; D gene ambiguous. V gave up 1 base and J gave up 4 bases, with 13 bases separating them. Germline CDR1 and CDR2: SSHAT and FNYEAQ (reference sequence). This CDR3 has 15 amino acids. DNA of the CDR3: TGTGCCAGCAGCTTAGTTGCGGCATCCTCAGAGACCCAGTACTTC. Translation gives CASSLVAASSETQYF.

The chain has TRBV5-6 and TRBJ2-5; 7 bases align to TRBD1. The CDR3 consists of 15 residues. V was clipped by 0 bases and J by 5 bases; unmatched bases: 7. Germline-derived CDR1 and CDR2 are SGHDT and YYEEEE. Written as DNA, the CDR3 is TGTGCCAGCAGCTTGGGTCCCCAGGGGGAGGAGACCCAGTACTTC. As protein: CASSLGPQGEETQYF.